This T cell receptor beta chain comes out of a study of OX40 agonist ivuxolimab in advanced cancers. Looking at the study overall: Hepatocellular carcinoma, melanoma, renal cell or head and neck cancer was diagnosed in the dose-escalation patients.

The CDR3 is made up of 11 amino acids. From germline, CDR1 is SNHLY and CDR2 FYNNEI. The V end was cut by 6 bases, the J end by 5 bases, with 7 bases between. Patients were ineligible given autoimmune disease history or systemic immunosuppression. Notes on the study in general: Which antigen the expanded peripheral T cells recognized is unknown.

Assay used: immunoSEQ multiplex PCR; TCRdb lists only in-frame clones, some missing. The sample contains about 36,000 clones, around three quarters of which appear only once. Worth noting for this clone: Its antigen is as yet unknown. The sample carries other DNA sequences with the same CDR3.

The sequencing here drew on CD4+ or CD8+ T cells sorted from blood, taken in a trial of the OX40 agonist ivuxolimab. The chain has TRBV2 and TRBJ2-5, with a weak D call TRBD1 (6 bases). The clonotype was recovered from an adult with an advanced solid tumor such as melanoma, head and neck, liver or kidney cancer. CDR3 protein: CASRRGETQYF. The CDR3 DNA is TGTGCCAGCAGGAGGGGGGAGACCCAGTACTTC.